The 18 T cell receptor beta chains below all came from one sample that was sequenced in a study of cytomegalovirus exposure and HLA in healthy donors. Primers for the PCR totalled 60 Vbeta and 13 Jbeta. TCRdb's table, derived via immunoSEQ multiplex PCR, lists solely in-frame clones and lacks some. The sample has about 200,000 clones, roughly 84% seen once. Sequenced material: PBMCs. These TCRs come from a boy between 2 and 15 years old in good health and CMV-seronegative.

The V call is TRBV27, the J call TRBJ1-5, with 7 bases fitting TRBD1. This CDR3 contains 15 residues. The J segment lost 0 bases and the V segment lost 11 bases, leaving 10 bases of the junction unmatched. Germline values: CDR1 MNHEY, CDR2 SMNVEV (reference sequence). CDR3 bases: TGTGCCTCCCAAAAAGGGGGCTTTAGCAATCAGCCCCAGCATTTT. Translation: CASQKGGFSNQPQHF.

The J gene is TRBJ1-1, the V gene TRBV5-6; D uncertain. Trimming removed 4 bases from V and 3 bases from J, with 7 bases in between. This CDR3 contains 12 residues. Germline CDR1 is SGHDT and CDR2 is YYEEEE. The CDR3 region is CASSSQYTEAFF. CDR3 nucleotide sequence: TGTGCCAGCAGCAGTCAGTACACTGAAGCTTTCTTT.

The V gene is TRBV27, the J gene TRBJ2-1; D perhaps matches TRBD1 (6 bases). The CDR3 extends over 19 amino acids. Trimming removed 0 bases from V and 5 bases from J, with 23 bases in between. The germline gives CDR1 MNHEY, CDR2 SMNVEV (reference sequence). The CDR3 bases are TGTGCCAGCAGTTTATCCCAGACCGGGACACCGTTCGAAAACAATGAGCAGTTCTTC. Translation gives CASSLSQTGTPFENNEQFF.

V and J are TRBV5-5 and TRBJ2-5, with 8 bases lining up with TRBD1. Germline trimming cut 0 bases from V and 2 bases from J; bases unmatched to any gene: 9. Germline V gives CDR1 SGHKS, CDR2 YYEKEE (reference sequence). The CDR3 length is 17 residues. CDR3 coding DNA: TGTGCCAGCAGCTTGGTAATCCGGACAGGGCGTCAAGAGACCCAGTACTTC. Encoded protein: CASSLVIRTGRQETQYF.

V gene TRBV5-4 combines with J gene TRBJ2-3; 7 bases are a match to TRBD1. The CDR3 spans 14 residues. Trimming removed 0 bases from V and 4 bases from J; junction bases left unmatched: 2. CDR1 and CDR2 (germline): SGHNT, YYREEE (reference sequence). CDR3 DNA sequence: TGTGCCAGCAGCTTGGACAGGGGCCCAGATACGCAGTATTTT. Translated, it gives CASSLDRGPDTQYF.

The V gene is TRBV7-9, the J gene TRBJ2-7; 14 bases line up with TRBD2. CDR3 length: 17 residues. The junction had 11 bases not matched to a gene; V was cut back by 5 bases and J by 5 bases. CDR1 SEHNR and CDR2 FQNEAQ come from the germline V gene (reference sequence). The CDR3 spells CASSPRLAGGPIHEQYF. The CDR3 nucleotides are TGTGCCAGCAGCCCGAGACTAGCGGGGGGGCCCATCCACGAGCAGTACTTC.

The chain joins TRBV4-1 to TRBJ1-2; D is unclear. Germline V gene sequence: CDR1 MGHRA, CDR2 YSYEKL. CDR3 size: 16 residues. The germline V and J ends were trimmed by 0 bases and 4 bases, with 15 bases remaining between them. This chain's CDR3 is CASSQDLGWSGYGYTF. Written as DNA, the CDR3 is TGCGCCAGCAGCCAAGATCTGGGCTGGTCAGGCTATGGCTACACCTTC.

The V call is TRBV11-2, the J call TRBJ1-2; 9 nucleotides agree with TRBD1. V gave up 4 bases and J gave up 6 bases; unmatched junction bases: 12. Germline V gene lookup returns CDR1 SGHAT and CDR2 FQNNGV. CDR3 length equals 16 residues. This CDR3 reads CASSYYTGTGSDGYTF. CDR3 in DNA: TGTGCCAGCAGCTACTACACCGGGACAGGGAGCGATGGCTACACCTTC.

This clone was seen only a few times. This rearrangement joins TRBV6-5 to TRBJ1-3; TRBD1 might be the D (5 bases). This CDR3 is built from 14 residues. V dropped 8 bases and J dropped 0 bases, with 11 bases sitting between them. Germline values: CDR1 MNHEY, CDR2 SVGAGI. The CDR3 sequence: CASRPGYSGNTIYF. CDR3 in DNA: TGTGCCAGCCGCCCAGGGTACTCTGGAAACACCATATATTTT.

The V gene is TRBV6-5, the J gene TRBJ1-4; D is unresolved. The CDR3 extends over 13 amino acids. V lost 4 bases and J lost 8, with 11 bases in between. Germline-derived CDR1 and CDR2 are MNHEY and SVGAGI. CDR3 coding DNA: TGTGCCAGCAGTTCCGGACTGCGGGAAAAACTGTTTTTT. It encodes CASSSGLREKLFF.

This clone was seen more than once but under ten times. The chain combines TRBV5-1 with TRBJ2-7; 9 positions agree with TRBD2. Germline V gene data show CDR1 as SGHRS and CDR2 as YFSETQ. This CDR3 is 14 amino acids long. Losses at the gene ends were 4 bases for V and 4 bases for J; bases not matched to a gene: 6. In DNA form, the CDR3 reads TGCGCCAGCAGCACGGGACTAGCCCCTTACGAGCAGTACTTC. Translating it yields CASSTGLAPYEQYF.

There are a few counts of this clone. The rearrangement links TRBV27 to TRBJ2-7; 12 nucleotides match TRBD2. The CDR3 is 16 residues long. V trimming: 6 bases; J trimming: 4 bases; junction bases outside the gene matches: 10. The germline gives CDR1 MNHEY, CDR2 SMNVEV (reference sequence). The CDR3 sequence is CASRWGRLAGAYEQYF. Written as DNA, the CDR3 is TGTGCCAGCAGGTGGGGGCGACTAGCGGGAGCTTACGAGCAGTACTTC.

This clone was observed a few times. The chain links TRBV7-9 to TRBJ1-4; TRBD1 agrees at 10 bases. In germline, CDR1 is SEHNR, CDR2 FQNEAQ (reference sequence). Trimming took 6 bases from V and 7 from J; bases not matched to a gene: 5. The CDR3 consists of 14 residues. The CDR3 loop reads CASSKTGGGEKLFF. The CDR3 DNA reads TGTGCCAGCAGTAAGACAGGGGGCGGTGAAAAACTGTTTTTT.

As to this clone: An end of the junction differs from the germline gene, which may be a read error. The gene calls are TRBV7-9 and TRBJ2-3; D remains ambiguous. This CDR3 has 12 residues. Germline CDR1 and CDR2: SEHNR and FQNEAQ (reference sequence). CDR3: CSSSSSTDTQYF. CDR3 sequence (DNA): TGTTCCAGCAGCTCTAGCACAGATACGCAGTATTTT.

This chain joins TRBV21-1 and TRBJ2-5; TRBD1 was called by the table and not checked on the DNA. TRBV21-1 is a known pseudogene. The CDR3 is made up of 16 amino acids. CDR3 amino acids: CASSERTARAQETQYF. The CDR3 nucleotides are TGTGCCAGCAGCGAGAGAACGGCCAGGGCCCAAGAGACCCAGTACTTC.

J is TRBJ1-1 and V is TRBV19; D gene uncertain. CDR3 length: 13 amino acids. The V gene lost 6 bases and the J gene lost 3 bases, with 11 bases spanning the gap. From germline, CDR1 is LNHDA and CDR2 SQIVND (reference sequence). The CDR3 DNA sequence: TGTGCCAGTAGCCTTAACAGCTACACTGAAGCTTTCTTT. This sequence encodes CASSLNSYTEAFF.

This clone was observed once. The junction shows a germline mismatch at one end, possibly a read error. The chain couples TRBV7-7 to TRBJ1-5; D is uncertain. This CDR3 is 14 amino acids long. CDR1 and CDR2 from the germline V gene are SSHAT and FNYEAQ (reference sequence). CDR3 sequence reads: CASSPQVSNQPQHF. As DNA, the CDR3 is TGTGCTAGCAGCCCTCAGGTTAGCAATCAGCCCCAGCATTTT. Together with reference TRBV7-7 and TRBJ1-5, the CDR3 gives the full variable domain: GAGVSQSPRYKVTKRGQDVTLRCDPISSHATLYWYQQALGQGPEFLTYFNYEAQPDKSGLPSDRFSAERPEGSISTLTIQRTEQRDSAMYRCASSPQVSNQPQHFGDGTRLSIL.

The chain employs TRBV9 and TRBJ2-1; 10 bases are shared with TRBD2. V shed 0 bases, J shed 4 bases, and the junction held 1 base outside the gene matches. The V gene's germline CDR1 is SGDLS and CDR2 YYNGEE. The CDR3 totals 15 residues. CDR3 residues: CASSVASGGYNEQFF. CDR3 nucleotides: TGTGCCAGCAGCGTAGCTAGCGGGGGTTACAATGAGCAGTTCTTC.